This T cell receptor beta chain appears in the sequencing data of a study of blood T cells in healthy people across ages. General observations from the study: The study found more naive CD4+ cells and higher diversity in long-lived than aged donors.

This clonotype occurred many times. The antigen is unknown. Isolated per sample were at least 7 million PBMCs. With a J-beta primer mix and a sample-barcoded 5' primer, a second PCR ran roughly 6 to 12 cycles. Each cDNA molecule, via a template-switch adaptor with 12 random nucleotides, was tagged. TCRdb analysed the 5' RACE reads with MiXCR anew, one entry per CDR3 protein. The data hold 550,000 to 800,000 distinct CDR3 sequences, with roughly 30% observed a single time. Germline V gene data show CDR1 as SGDLS and CDR2 as YYNGEE. Trimming removed 3 bases from V and 3 bases from J; junction bases left unmatched: 6. The CDR3 extends over 16 amino acids.

The source of this sequence is a woman older than 75 in good health. Material: blood. The rearrangement joins TRBV9 to TRBJ2-1; 10 nucleotides align to TRBD2. CDR3 bases: TGTGCCAGCAGCGCCCTCCAGCGGGGGGGCTACAATGAGCAGTTCTTC. This sequence encodes CASSALQRGGYNEQFF.